A single sample is the source of the 15 T cell receptor beta chains below, sequenced in a study of OX40 agonist ivuxolimab in advanced cancers. Method: immunoSEQ multiplex PCR; TCRdb's copy keeps in-frame clones and lacks some. Of some 68,000 clones in the sample, approximately 83% are singletons; the top ten hold 1.4%. The input for sequencing was CD4+ or CD8+ T cells sorted from blood, taken in a trial of the OX40 agonist ivuxolimab. Receptors originate from an adult with an advanced solid tumor such as melanoma, head and neck, liver or kidney cancer.

This clone has just a few counts. The rearrangement uses TRBV7-8 and TRBJ2-7; 7 bases are a match to TRBD2. The germline CDR1 and CDR2 sequences are SGHVS and FQNEAQ. The CDR3 covers 11 residues. Trimming at V came to 8 bases and at J to 6 bases, leaving 4 bases not matched to a gene. CDR3 DNA: TGTGCCAGCGGCGGGGGTTTCGAGCAGTACTTC. As protein: CASGGGFEQYF.

V gene TRBV4-2 combines with J gene TRBJ2-1; TRBD2 aligns across 9 bases. The CDR3 consists of 16 residues. The germline gives CDR1 LGHNA, CDR2 YNFKEQ. With 0 bases clipped from V and 15 bases from J, the junction kept 15 bases outside the gene matches. The CDR3 reads CASSQEATTISGGRFF. CDR3 DNA sequence: TGTGCCAGCAGCCAAGAAGCCACTACGATTAGCGGGGGTCGGTTCTTC.

The V call is TRBV6-1, the J call TRBJ2-7; 10 bases map to TRBD1. With 7 bases clipped from V and 5 bases from J, the junction kept 11 bases outside the gene matches. The CDR3 is made up of 15 amino acids. Germline loops: CDR1 MNHNS, CDR2 SASEGT. The CDR3 DNA reads as TGTGCCAGCATAAGAAGGGGGACAGGGGTCGACGAGCAGTACTTC. Its translation is CASIRRGTGVDEQYF.

The chain recombines TRBV9 with TRBJ2-5; D remains unclear. CDR1 and CDR2 from the germline V gene are SGDLS and YYNGEE. The CDR3 has 15 residues. The germline V and J ends were trimmed by 3 bases and 5 bases, with 17 bases remaining between them. CDR3 nucleotides: TGTGCCAGCAGCGGTACGGCAGCCACATTGGAGACCCAGTACTTC. Translating it yields CASSGTAATLETQYF.

The J gene is TRBJ2-1, the V gene TRBV15; tentative D call: TRBD2 (5 bases). The CDR3 covers 16 residues. Per the germline V gene, CDR1 is LNHNV and CDR2 is YYDKDF (reference sequence). Trimming took 4 bases from V and 4 from J, leaving 17 bases between them. The chain's CDR3 is CATSTGPAGSYNEQFF. The CDR3 DNA reads TGTGCCACCAGCACCGGGCCCGCGGGTTCGTACAATGAGCAGTTCTTC.

V and J are TRBV5-1 and TRBJ1-5, with a weak D call TRBD1 (6 bases). Trimming removed 4 bases at V and 2 bases at J, with 10 bases between. Germline V gene data show CDR1 as SGHRS and CDR2 as YFSETQ. There are 14 residues in the CDR3. DNA for the CDR3: TGCGCCAGCAGCCAGGGGTTCGGCAATCAGCCCCAGCATTTT. This translates into CASSQGFGNQPQHF.

This clone was recorded once. This rearrangement joins TRBV5-4 to TRBJ2-1; TRBD2 matches at 13 bases. The length of the CDR3 is 17 residues. The ends lost 1 base at V and 10 bases at J; junction bases unmatched: 11. The germline V gene has CDR1 SGHNT and CDR2 YYREEE (reference sequence). The CDR3 DNA reads as TGTGCCAGCAGCTTGTCTTTAACTAGCGGGGGGGCATTAGAGCAGTTCTTC. This sequence encodes CASSLSLTSGGALEQFF.

Regarding this clone: Within the sample, other DNA sequences also encode this same CDR3. The chain links TRBV6-5 to TRBJ2-7, with D maybe TRBD1 (6 bases). Trimming removed 7 bases at V and 4 bases at J, with 17 bases between. Germline V gene data show CDR1 as MNHEY and CDR2 as SVGAGI. CDR3 size: 14 residues. CDR3 protein: CASTNTGRAYEQYF. For the CDR3, the DNA is TGTGCCAGCACTAATACAGGGCGAGCGTACGAGCAGTACTTC.

The chain is built from TRBV2 and TRBJ2-4; 14 bases align to TRBD2. V gave up 8 bases and J gave up 0 bases; unmatched junction bases: 3. The germline CDR1 and CDR2 sequences are SNHLY and FYNNEI. The length of the CDR3 is 16 residues. The CDR3 here is CASGTSGGLAKNIQYF. In DNA form, the CDR3 reads TGTGCCAGCGGGACTAGCGGGGGCCTAGCCAAAAACATTCAGTACTTC.

The rearrangement links TRBV5-1 to TRBJ1-6, with D tentatively TRBD1 (6 bases). The CDR3 has 14 amino acids. Germline V gives CDR1 SGHRS, CDR2 YFSETQ. The ends were cut back, 0 bases at V and 9 bases at J, with 10 bases in the middle. The CDR3 DNA reads as TGCGCCAGCAGCTTGGAAACAGGGACTTCACCCCTCCACTTT. Residues: CASSLETGTSPLHF.

The chain employs TRBV7-9 and TRBJ2-5; tentative D call: TRBD2 (5 bases). The germline CDR1 and CDR2 sequences are SEHNR and FQNEAQ (reference sequence). The CDR3 covers 14 residues. The V end lost 5 bases, the J end lost 4 bases, and 14 bases lay between the germline ends. The CDR3 sequence is CASSLEGLTETQYF. The CDR3 DNA reads TGTGCCAGCAGCCTAGAGGGATTGACAGAGACCCAGTACTTC. Full variable domain (outside the CDR3, taken from reference TRBV7-9 and TRBJ2-5): DTGVSQNPRHKITKRGQNVTFRCDPISEHNRLYWYRQTLGQGPEFLTYFQNEAQLEKSRLLSDRFSAERPKGSFSTLEIQRTEQGDSAMYLCASSLEGLTETQYFGPGTRLLVL.

This chain uses TRBV11-2 with TRBJ2-5, with 15 bases identical to TRBD2. The J call may be wrong; the DNA end is better matched by TRBJ2-7. CDR1 and CDR2 (germline): SGHAT, FQNNGV. This CDR3 contains 15 residues. CDR3 residues: CASSWTSGGEYEQYF. The CDR3 DNA reads TGTGCCAGCAGCTGGACTAGCGGGGGGGAATACGAGCAGTACTTC.

The rearrangement links TRBV29-1 to TRBJ2-7, with 7 bases matching TRBD2. The CDR3 sequence is 13 residues long. CDR1 SQVTM and CDR2 ANQGSEA come from the germline V gene. J gave up 4 bases and V 4 bases, and 7 bases lay outside the gene matches. CDR3 coding DNA: TGCAGCGTTGTGAGTGCGGGGGTGTACGAGCAGTACTTC. Protein: CSVVSAGVYEQYF.

The genes are TRBV5-1 and TRBJ2-5; 9 bases line up with TRBD1. Germline lookup yields CDR1 SGHRS and CDR2 YFSETQ. The CDR3 is made up of 14 amino acids. V shed 5 bases, J shed 0 bases, and the junction held 2 bases outside the gene matches. The CDR3 sequence is CASRGTGNQETQYF. CDR3 DNA sequence: TGCGCCAGCAGAGGGACAGGGAACCAAGAGACCCAGTACTTC.

The gene calls are TRBV28 and TRBJ1-5; tentatively, D is TRBD1 (6 bases). V lost 2 bases, J lost 7 bases, and 15 bases lay in between. This CDR3 is built from 15 residues. Per germline, CDR1 MDHEN and CDR2 SYDVKM. For the CDR3, the DNA is TGTGCCAGCAGTTTAGGGGGGGCGCAGGCCCAGCCCCAGCATTTT. The encoded protein is CASSLGGAQAQPQHF. Full variable domain (missing parts from reference TRBV28 and TRBJ1-5): DVKVTQSSRYLVKRTGEKVFLECVQDMDHENMFWYRQDPGLGLRLIYFSYDVKMKEKGDIPEGYSVSREKKERFSLILESASTNQTSMYLCASSLGGAQAQPQHFGDGTRLSIL.